The sequence of this T cell receptor beta chain was determined in a study of cytomegalovirus exposure and HLA in healthy donors. PCR amplification relied on 60 Vbeta primers (plus 13 Jbeta primers). Sequenced by immunoSEQ multiplex PCR; TCRdb stores in-frame clones only, minus some. Among 100,000 or so clones, more than 65% were seen once, and the ten largest hold about a tenth. Study outcomes and limitations: Analysis was performed later, and it showed HLA-associated TCR beta chains to be more clonally expanded than equally common others. The authors considered a cluster of highly shared sequence variants likely to be a sequencing artifact. Under in vitro conditions, three CMV-associated chains were confirmed as specific for CMV antigens.

The CDR3 is 10 amino acids. The V and J ends lost 6 bases and 5 bases respectively, with 7 bases between them. Germline V CDR1 and CDR2: SQVTM, ANQGSEA. Among the donors, all were healthy bone marrow donors. Comment on this clone: Its antigen is not known.

Sequenced input: PBMCs. This sequence joins TRBV29-1 and TRBJ1-1, with D uncertain. The TCR was taken from a human donor in good health. The CDR3 coding sequence is TGCAGCGTAGCCGGTACTGAAGCTTTCTTT. Translated: CSVAGTEAFF.